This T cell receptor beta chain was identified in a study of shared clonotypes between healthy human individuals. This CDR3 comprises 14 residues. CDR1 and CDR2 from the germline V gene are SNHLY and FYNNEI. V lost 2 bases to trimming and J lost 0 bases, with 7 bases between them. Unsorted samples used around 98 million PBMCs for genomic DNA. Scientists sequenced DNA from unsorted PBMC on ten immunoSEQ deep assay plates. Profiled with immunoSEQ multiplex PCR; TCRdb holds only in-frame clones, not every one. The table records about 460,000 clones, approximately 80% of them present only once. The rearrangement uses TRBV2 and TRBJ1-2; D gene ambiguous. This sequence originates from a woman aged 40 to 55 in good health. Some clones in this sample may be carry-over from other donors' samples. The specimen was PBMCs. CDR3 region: CASSEQTTNYGYTF. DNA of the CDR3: TGTGCCAGCAGTGAACAGACAACTAACTATGGCTACACCTTC.